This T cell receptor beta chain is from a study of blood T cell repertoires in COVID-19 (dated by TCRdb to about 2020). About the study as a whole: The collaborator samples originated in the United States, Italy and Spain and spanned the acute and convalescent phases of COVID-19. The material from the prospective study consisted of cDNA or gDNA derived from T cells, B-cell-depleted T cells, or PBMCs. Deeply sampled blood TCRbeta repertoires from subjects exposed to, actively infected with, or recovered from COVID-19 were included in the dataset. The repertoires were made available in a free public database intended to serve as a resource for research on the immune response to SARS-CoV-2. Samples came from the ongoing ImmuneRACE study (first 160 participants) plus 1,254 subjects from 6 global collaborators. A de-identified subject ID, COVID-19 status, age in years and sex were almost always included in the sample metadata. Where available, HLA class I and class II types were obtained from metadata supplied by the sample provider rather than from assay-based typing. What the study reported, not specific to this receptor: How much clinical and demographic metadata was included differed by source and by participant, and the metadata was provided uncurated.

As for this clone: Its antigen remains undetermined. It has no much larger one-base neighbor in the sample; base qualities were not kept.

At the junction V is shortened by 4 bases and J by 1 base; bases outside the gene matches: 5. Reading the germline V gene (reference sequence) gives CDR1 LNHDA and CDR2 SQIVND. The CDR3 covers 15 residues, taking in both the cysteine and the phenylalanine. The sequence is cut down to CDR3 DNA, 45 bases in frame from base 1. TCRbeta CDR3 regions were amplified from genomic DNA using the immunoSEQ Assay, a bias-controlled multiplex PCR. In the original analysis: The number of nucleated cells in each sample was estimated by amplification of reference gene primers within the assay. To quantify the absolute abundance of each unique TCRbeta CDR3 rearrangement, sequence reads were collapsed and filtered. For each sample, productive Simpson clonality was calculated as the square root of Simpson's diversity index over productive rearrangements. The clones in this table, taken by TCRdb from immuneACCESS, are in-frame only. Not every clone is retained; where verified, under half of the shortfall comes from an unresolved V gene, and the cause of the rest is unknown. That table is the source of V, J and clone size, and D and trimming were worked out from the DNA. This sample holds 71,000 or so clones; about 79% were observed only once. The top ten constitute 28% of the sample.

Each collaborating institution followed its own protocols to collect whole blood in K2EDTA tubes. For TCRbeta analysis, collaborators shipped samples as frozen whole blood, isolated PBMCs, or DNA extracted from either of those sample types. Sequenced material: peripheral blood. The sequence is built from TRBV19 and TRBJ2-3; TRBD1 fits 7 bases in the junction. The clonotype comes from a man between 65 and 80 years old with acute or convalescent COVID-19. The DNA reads TGTGCCAGTAGTAGAACAGGGGTTGGCACAGATACGCAGTATTTT. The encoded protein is CASSRTGVGTDTQYF.